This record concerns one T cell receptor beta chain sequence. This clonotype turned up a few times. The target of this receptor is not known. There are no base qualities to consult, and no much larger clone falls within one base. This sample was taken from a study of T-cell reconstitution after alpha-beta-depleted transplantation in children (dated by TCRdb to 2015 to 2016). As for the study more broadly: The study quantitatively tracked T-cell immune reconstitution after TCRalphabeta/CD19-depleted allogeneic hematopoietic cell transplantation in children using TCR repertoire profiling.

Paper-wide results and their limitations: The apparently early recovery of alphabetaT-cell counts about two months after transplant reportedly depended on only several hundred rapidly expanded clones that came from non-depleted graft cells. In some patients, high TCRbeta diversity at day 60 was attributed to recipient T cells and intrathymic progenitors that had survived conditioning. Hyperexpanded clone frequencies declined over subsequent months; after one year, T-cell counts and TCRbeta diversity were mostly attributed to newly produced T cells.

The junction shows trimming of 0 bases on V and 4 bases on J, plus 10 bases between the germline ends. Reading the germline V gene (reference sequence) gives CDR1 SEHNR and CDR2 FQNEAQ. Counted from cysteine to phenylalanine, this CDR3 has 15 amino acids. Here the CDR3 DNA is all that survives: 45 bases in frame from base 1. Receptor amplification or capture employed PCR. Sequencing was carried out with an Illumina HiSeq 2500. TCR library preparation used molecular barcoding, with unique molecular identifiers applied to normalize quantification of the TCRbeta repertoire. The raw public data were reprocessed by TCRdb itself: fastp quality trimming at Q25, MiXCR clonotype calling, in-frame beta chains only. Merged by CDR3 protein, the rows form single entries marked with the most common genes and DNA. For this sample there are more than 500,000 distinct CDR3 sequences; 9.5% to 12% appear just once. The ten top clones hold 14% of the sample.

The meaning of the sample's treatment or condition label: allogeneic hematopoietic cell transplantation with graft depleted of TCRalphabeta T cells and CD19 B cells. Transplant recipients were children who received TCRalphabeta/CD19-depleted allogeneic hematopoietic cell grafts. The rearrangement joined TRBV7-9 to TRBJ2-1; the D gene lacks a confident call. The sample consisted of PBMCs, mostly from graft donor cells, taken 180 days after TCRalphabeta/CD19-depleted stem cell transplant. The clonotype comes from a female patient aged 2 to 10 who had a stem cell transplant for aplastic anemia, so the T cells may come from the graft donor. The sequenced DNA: TGTGCCAGCAGCTTAGCGCGTGCCAGATACAATGAGCAGTTCTTC. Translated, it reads CASSLARARYNEQFF. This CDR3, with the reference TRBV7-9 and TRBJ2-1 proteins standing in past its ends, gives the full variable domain DTGVSQNPRHKITKRGQNVTFRCDPISEHNRLYWYRQTLGQGPEFLTYFQNEAQLEKSRLLSDRFSAERPKGSFSTLEIQRTEQGDSAMYLCASSLARARYNEQFFGPGTRLTVL.